The T cell receptor beta chain described here comes from a study of T cell repertoires in cytomegalovirus infection. TCRdb passed the reads through MiXCR, listing each CDR3 protein once. The sample records 300,000 or so distinct CDR3 sequences, around a quarter being singletons. V gave up 1 base and J gave up 5 bases; unmatched junction bases: 7. In germline, CDR1 is SGHVS, CDR2 FNYEAQ. The CDR3 loop spans 15 amino acids. This clonotype showed up many times. Its specificity is not known. The TCR comes from a human donor in good health (CMV status not recorded). Some clones in this sample may be carry-over from other donors' samples. J is TRBJ2-5 and V is TRBV7-6; 7 bases fit TRBD2. The sample in question was cultured PBMCs, obtained from culture after CMV antigen stimulation. CDR3 nucleotide sequence: TGTGCCAGCAGCTTAGTCCGGACTAGGCGTGAGACCCAGTACTTC. It encodes CASSLVRTRRETQYF.